This T cell receptor (beta chain) was sequenced for a study of CD8 T cells in ankylosing spondylitis. Study-wide results and caveats: Disease-linked clones reportedly showed significant enrichment in matched ankylosing spondylitis synovial fluid.

Ten or more counts support this clonotype. The antigen remains undetermined. TCRdb re-derived calls from the 5' RACE reads in MiXCR, one entry per CDR3 protein. The sample has 250,000 to 400,000 distinct CDR3 sequences, about 9.9% seen once. This CDR3 region has 17 residues. Between the trimmed V and J ends, which lost 5 bases and 0 bases, there was a span of 17 bases. The chain uses TRBV12-3 or TRBV12-4 and TRBJ2-1, with D possibly TRBD1 on 6 matching bases. Specimen: blood, either unsorted or a sorted T cell fraction (not recorded which). The receptor comes from a female donor with ankylosing spondylitis or in good health (not recorded which). CDR3 coding DNA: TGTGCCAGCAGTCTGATTCGACAGGCAAGCTCCTACAATGAGCAGTTCTTC. It encodes CASSLIRQASSYNEQFF.